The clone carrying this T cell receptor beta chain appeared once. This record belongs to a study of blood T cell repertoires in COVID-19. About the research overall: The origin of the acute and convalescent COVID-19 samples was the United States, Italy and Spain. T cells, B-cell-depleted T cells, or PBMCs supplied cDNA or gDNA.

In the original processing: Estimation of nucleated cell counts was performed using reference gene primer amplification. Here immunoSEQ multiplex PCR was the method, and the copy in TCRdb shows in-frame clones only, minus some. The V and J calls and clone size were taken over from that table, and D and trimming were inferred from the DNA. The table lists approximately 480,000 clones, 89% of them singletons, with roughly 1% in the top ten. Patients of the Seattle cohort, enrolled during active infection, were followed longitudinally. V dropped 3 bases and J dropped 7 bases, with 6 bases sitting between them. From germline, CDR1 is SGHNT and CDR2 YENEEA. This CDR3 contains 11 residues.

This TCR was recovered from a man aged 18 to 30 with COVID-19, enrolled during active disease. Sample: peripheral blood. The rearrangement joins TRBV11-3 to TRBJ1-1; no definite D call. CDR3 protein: CASSFRYEAFF. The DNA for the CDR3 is TGTGCCAGCAGCTTCCGGTATGAAGCTTTCTTT.